This TCR beta chain was documented in a study of blood T cell repertoires in COVID-19. Background on the study: Acute and convalescent COVID-19 samples came from the United States, Italy and Spain.

Here immunoSEQ multiplex PCR was the method, and the copy in TCRdb shows in-frame clones only, minus some. The sample yields about 340,000 clones, 83% seen once. The CDR3 is 18 amino acids. Trimming took 0 bases from V and 2 from J; bases not matched to a gene: 13. Germline CDR1 and CDR2: LGHNA and YSLEER. The specimen sequenced was peripheral blood. The V and J genes are TRBV4-3 and TRBJ2-7; 7 positions agree with TRBD2. The sequence was obtained from a man younger than 45 with active or convalescent COVID-19. In DNA form, the CDR3 reads TGCGCCAGCAGCCAAGATTTGCTAGCGGCCGGGGTTCCCTACGAGCAGTACTTC. Amino acid sequence: CASSQDLLAAGVPYEQYF.